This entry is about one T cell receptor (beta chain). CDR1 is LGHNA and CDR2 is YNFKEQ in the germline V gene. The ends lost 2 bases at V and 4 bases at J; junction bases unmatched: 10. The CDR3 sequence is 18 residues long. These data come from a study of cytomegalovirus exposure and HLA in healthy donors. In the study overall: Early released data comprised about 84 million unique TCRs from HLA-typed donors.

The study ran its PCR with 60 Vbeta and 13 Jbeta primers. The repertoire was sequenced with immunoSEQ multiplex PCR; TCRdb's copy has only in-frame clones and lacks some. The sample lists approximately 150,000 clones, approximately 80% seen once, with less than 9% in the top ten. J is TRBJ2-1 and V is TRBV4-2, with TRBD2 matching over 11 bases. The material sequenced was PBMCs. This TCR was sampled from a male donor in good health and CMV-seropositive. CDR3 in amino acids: CASSQPLLSGGEYNEQFF. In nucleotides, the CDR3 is TGTGCCAGCAGCCAACCACTCCTTAGCGGGGGGGAATACAATGAGCAGTTCTTC.